The present T cell receptor beta chain was sequenced within a study of human T cells and chemical hapten exposure. CDR1 is LGHNA and CDR2 is YSLEER in the germline V gene. CDR3 length: 18 amino acids. V lost 3 bases, J lost 12 bases, and 20 bases stayed unmatched. Described time point: patch test 1, 2 weeks after DPC sensitization. Treatment here: therapeutic diphenylcyclopropenone sensitization with weekly scalp DPC. TCRdb analysed the RACE reads with MiXCR anew, one entry per CDR3 protein. The sample contains roughly 120,000 distinct CDR3 sequences, about 13% of which appear only once. This receptor was identified in a young man with alopecia areata. Some clones in this sample may be carry-over from other donors' samples. This specimen was whole blood, taken in connection with sensitization to the hapten diphenylcyclopropenone (DPC). The J gene is TRBJ1-4, the V gene TRBV4-3; 9 nucleotides align to TRBD1. CDR3 residues: CASSQTWGQGHRGGELFF. The CDR3 DNA is TGCGCCAGCAGCCAGACTTGGGGACAGGGCCACCGAGGAGGGGAACTGTTTTTT.